This TCR beta chain stems from a study of blood T cell repertoires in COVID-19. For the study at large: Donors in the United States, Italy and Spain gave samples during acute or convalescent COVID-19.

The germline V gene has CDR1 SEHNR and CDR2 FQNEAQ (reference sequence). V dropped 1 base and J dropped 4; count of bases not matched to a gene: 0. This CDR3 contains 14 residues. Profiling relied on immunoSEQ multiplex PCR, and the TCRdb table lists in-frame clones only, not all of them. There are about 200,000 clones in the sample; about four fifths occur only once, and around 9.3% lies in the top ten. With respect to this clone: Other DNA sequences of this sample code for an identical CDR3.

The clonotype comes from a woman aged 80 or over with acute or convalescent COVID-19. Sequenced input: peripheral blood. This rearrangement joins TRBV7-9 to TRBJ1-2; 10 bases match TRBD1. CDR3 in DNA: TGTGCCAGCAGCTTAGGGGACAGGGGCTATGGCTACACCTTC. Its protein is CASSLGDRGYGYTF.